Following are 31 T cell receptor beta chains from one sample sequenced in a study of T cell responses to AZD1222 COVID-19 vaccine. Data came from immunoSEQ multiplex PCR; TCRdb stores just in-frame clones and leaves some out. The data show about 150,000 clones, with about nine tenths seen just once and around 2.1% held by the top ten. Sequences were derived from peripheral blood, sampled on day 0 of AZD1222 vaccination. The receptors were gathered from an adult in good health.

In nucleotides, the CDR3 is TGTGCCAGCAGTCCTAACAGGGCGGACACCGGGGAGCTGTTTTTT. This codes for CASSPNRADTGELFF. The gene calls are TRBV9 and TRBJ2-2; tentatively, D is TRBD1 (6 bases). V dropped 5 bases and J dropped 3 bases, with 14 bases sitting between them. The CDR3 has 15 residues. CDR1 is SGDLS and CDR2 is YYNGEE in the germline V gene. Combining the CDR3 with reference TRBV9 and TRBJ2-2 gives the whole variable domain DSGVTQTPKHLITATGQRVTLRCSPRSGDLSVYWYQQSLDQGLQFLIQYYNGEERAKGNILERFSAQQFPDLHSELNLSSLELGDSALYFCASSPNRADTGELFFGEGSRLTVL.

The CDR3 coding sequence is TGTGCCAGCAGCTTGGAGACAGGGAACTACGAGCAGTACTTC. Translating it yields CASSLETGNYEQYF. The rearrangement links TRBV11-3 to TRBJ2-7; TRBD1 matches at 7 bases. V lost 3 bases to trimming and J lost 3 bases; unmatched junction nucleotides: 5. Germline V gene lookup returns CDR1 SGHNT and CDR2 YENEEA. This CDR3 spans 14 amino acids.

V gene TRBV15 combines with J gene TRBJ2-5; a possible D gene is TRBD2 (6 bases). V was cut by 5 bases and J by 1 base, with 17 bases left in between. The CDR3 is 16 amino acids. Germline V CDR1 and CDR2: LNHNV, YYDKDF (reference sequence). The CDR3 region has the DNA TGTGCCACCAGCCCACCTCGTCCGGAGGGCCAAGAGACCCAGTACTTC. Translation: CATSPPRPEGQETQYF. Using reference TRBV15 and TRBJ2-5 for the parts outside the CDR3, the full variable domain is DAMVIQNPRYQVTQFGKPVTLSCSQTLNHNVMYWYQQKSSQAPKLLFHYYDKDFNNEADTPDNFQSRRPNTSFCFLDIRSPGLGDTAMYLCATSPPRPEGQETQYFGPGTRLLVL.

V usage is TRBV9 and J usage is TRBJ2-1, with 13 bases aligning to TRBD2. The V and J ends lost 0 bases and 9 bases, in that order; junction bases with no gene match: 3. Germline values: CDR1 SGDLS, CDR2 YYNGEE. This CDR3 region has 15 residues. The CDR3 spells CASSVGTSGRGEQFF. The CDR3 bases are TGTGCCAGCAGCGTAGGGACTAGCGGGAGAGGTGAGCAGTTCTTC.

The genes are TRBV5-6 and TRBJ2-5, with a tentative D call TRBD2 (6 bases). The V end was cut by 4 bases, the J end by 5 bases, with 12 bases between. This CDR3 is 13 amino acids long. Germline V gene sequence: CDR1 SGHDT, CDR2 YYEEEE. The CDR3 DNA sequence: TGTGCCAGCAGCGAGACGGGGGTGGAGACCCAGTACTTC. This translates into CASSETGVETQYF. The whole variable domain, filled in from reference TRBV5-6 and TRBJ2-5, reads DAGVTQSPTHLIKTRGQQVTLRCSPKSGHDTVSWYQQALGQGPQFIFQYYEEEERQRGNFPDRFSGHQFPNYSSELNVNALLLGDSALYLCASSETGVETQYFGPGTRLLVL.

The chain combines TRBV7-2 with TRBJ1-3; D is unresolved. Trimming took off 5 bases at V and 3 bases at J, with 11 bases between the two ends. This CDR3 is built from 14 residues. The germline CDR1 and CDR2 sequences are SGHTA and FQGNSA. CDR3: CASSLRWGGNTIYF. The CDR3 DNA sequence: TGTGCCAGCAGCCTCCGTTGGGGTGGAAACACCATATATTTT.

This chain joins TRBV28 and TRBJ1-6; D is ambiguous. Germline CDR1 is MDHEN and CDR2 is SYDVKM. With 4 bases removed from V and 0 bases from J, the gap between germline ends came to 13 bases. CDR3 size: 17 residues. The CDR3 protein is CASSSVGSSSYNSPLHF. The CDR3 nucleotides read TGTGCCAGCAGTTCGGTGGGATCCAGCTCCTATAATTCACCCCTCCACTTT.

The gene calls are TRBV4-3 and TRBJ2-3; the match to TRBD1 covers 11 bases. J gave up 5 bases and V 3 bases, and 7 bases lay outside the gene matches. The germline CDR1 and CDR2 sequences are LGHNA and YSLEER. CDR3 length: 16 amino acids. CDR3 coding DNA: TGCGCCAGCAGCCACATACGGACAGGGGGCGGAGATACGCAGTATTTT. Translation: CASSHIRTGGGDTQYF.

The V gene is TRBV6-2 or TRBV6-3, the J gene TRBJ1-3, with D unresolved. V lost 4 bases and J 8 bases, leaving 6 bases between the germline ends. This CDR3 has 11 residues. From germline, CDR1 is MNHEY and CDR2 SVGEGT. The CDR3 is CASSSGHTIYF. The CDR3 nucleotides read TGTGCCAGCAGTTCGGGTCACACCATATATTTT.

The chain combines TRBV18 with TRBJ2-7, with 9 bases matching TRBD1. The CDR3 has 15 residues. The V gene's germline CDR1 is KGHSH and CDR2 LQKENI. V lost 6 bases and J lost 1; bases outside the gene matches: 7. The CDR3 DNA sequence: TGTGCCAGCTCCCCTGACAGGGGGACTTCCTACGAGCAGTACTTC. Protein product: CASSPDRGTSYEQYF.

CDR3 sequence: CASSSGGRGRIGYGYTF. The CDR3 region has the DNA TGTGCCAGCAGCTCGGGGGGCAGGGGGCGAATTGGCTATGGCTACACCTTC. V usage is TRBV5-4 and J usage is TRBJ1-2; 8 nucleotides line up with TRBD1. Germline-derived CDR1 and CDR2 are SGHNT and YYREEE (reference sequence). The CDR3 contains 17 residues. V was pared by 3 bases and J by 4 bases, with 14 bases of the junction left unmatched.

This chain links TRBV2 with TRBJ1-1; D is uncertain. In germline, CDR1 is SNHLY, CDR2 FYNNEI. V shed 2 bases and J shed 5 bases, with 12 bases lying between them. The CDR3 is 14 residues long. The CDR3: CASSELGLGTEAFF. CDR3 bases: TGTGCCAGCAGTGAACTGGGGTTAGGTACTGAAGCTTTCTTT.

The V and J genes are TRBV7-8 and TRBJ2-7; 7 bases are a match to TRBD1. The CDR3 has 15 residues. Germline values: CDR1 SGHVS, CDR2 FQNEAQ. Losses at the gene ends were 5 bases for V and 7 bases for J; bases not matched to a gene: 14. CDR3 sequence: CASSRSETGVWEQYF. The CDR3 bases are TGTGCCAGCAGCCGCTCGGAAACAGGGGTGTGGGAGCAGTACTTC.

This clone was seen a single time. The chain recombines TRBV28 with TRBJ1-1; D is unresolved. CDR1 and CDR2 from the germline V gene are MDHEN and SYDVKM. The CDR3 is 13 residues long. Trimming took off 2 bases at V and 0 bases at J, with 4 bases between the two ends. The CDR3 nucleotides are TGTGCCAGCAGTTTAGAGGTGAACACTGAAGCTTTCTTT. Translating it yields CASSLEVNTEAFF.

The CDR3 DNA reads as TGTGCCACCGGAGGGGTTGCAAGCTCCTACAATGAGCAGTTCTTC. This gives the protein CATGGVASSYNEQFF. V usage is TRBV24-1 and J usage is TRBJ2-1, with D maybe TRBD2 (6 bases). V was shortened by 9 bases and J by 0 bases, with 14 bases between the two germline ends. This CDR3 has 15 amino acids. The germline V gene has CDR1 KGHDR and CDR2 SFDVKD.

The V and J genes are TRBV7-8 and TRBJ1-2; 8 nucleotides align to TRBD1. This CDR3 region has 16 residues. CDR1 is SGHVS, CDR2 FQNEAQ, per germline. The trim removed 5 bases at V and 4 bases at J, leaving 12 bases unmatched. CDR3 nucleotides: TGTGCCAGCAGCCCGGACAGGGCTAGAGTTACCTATGGCTACACCTTC. Its translation is CASSPDRARVTYGYTF.

The V and J genes are TRBV5-8 and TRBJ1-1; a possible D gene is TRBD1 (5 bases). Trimming took 0 bases from V and 1 from J, leaving 10 bases between them. In germline, CDR1 is SGHTS, CDR2 YDEGEE. This CDR3 comprises 15 residues. The chain's CDR3 is CASSLVVRENTEAFF. CDR3 DNA: TGTGCCAGCAGCTTGGTAGTCAGGGAGAACACTGAAGCTTTCTTT.

The chain carries TRBV28 and TRBJ2-1; D not resolved. The germline gives CDR1 MDHEN, CDR2 SYDVKM. The ends were cut back, 6 bases at V and 6 bases at J, with 9 bases in the middle. The CDR3 covers 12 residues. CDR3: CASSFNRNEQFF. The DNA of the CDR3 is TGTGCCAGCAGCTTTAATCGCAATGAGCAGTTCTTC.

The table lists this clone with many counts. The gene calls are TRBV15 and TRBJ2-4, with 7 nucleotides matching TRBD1. This CDR3 has 15 amino acids. CDR1 and CDR2 (germline): LNHNV, YYDKDF (reference sequence). The V segment lost 6 bases and the J segment 0 bases; nucleotides outside the gene matches: 5. The CDR3 DNA reads TGTGCCACCAGTTGGGACAGACAAGCCAAAAACATTCAGTACTTC. It specifies CATSWDRQAKNIQYF.

The gene calls are TRBV5-6 and TRBJ2-2; D possibly uses TRBD1 or TRBD2 (5 bases each). Trimming cost V 4 bases and J 7 bases, with 14 bases left between them. Germline V gene sequence: CDR1 SGHDT, CDR2 YYEEEE. This CDR3 spans 14 amino acids. CDR3 coding DNA: TGTGCCAGCAGCCTGGGGGAGTGGGGCGGGGAGCTGTTTTTT. Its protein is CASSLGEWGGELFF.

This chain joins TRBV11-1 and TRBJ2-1, with 11 bases aligning to TRBD1. The junction had 3 bases not matched to a gene; V was cut back by 5 bases and J by 6 bases. The CDR3 runs to 14 residues. The germline V gene has CDR1 SGHAT and CDR2 FQDESV (reference sequence). CDR3 residues: CASSVDRGPNEQFF. As DNA, the CDR3 is TGTGCCAGCAGCGTGGACAGGGGGCCCAATGAGCAGTTCTTC.

This chain joins TRBV11-3 and TRBJ2-2; D ambiguous. V lost 3 bases to trimming and J lost 2 bases, with 7 bases between them. The length of the CDR3 is 14 residues. Germline loops: CDR1 SGHNT, CDR2 YENEEA. The DNA of the CDR3 is TGTGCCAGCAGCTTCCTCACTAACACCGGGGAGCTGTTTTTT. Protein product: CASSFLTNTGELFF.

The J gene is TRBJ1-2, the V gene TRBV6-5; tentatively, D is TRBD1 (6 bases). Trimming took off 8 bases at V and 4 bases at J, with 11 bases between the two ends. The CDR3 length is 12 residues. Germline CDR1 is MNHEY and CDR2 is SVGAGI. The CDR3 spells CASGGAGYGYTF. The CDR3 bases are TGTGCCAGCGGGGGGGCGGGCTATGGCTACACCTTC.

The rearrangement links TRBV19 to TRBJ2-3; TRBD2 aligns across 12 bases. CDR1 and CDR2 from the germline V gene are LNHDA and SQIVND (reference sequence). The CDR3 length is 16 residues. The ends lost 6 bases at V and 4 bases at J; junction bases unmatched: 8. The CDR3: CASRLTSGGISDTQYF. In DNA form, the CDR3 reads TGTGCCAGTAGGCTGACTAGCGGGGGTATCTCAGATACGCAGTATTTT. Complete variable domain (other parts from reference TRBV19 and TRBJ2-3): DGGITQSPKYLFRKEGQNVTLSCEQNLNHDAMYWYRQDPGQGLRLIYYSQIVNDFQKGDIAEGYSVSREKKESFPLTVTSAQKNPTAFYLCASRLTSGGISDTQYFGPGTRLTVL.

The chain employs TRBV27 and TRBJ1-4; TRBD1 agrees at 8 bases. The CDR3 covers 15 residues. The V gene end was trimmed by 4 bases and the J gene end by 7 bases; junction bases not matched to a gene: 8. CDR1 is MNHEY, CDR2 SMNVEV, per germline (reference sequence). Here the CDR3 reads CASSSLDRAGEKLFF. CDR3 DNA: TGTGCCAGCAGTTCCCTGGACAGGGCGGGTGAAAAACTGTTTTTT.

This clone came up a few times. V usage is TRBV6-5 and J usage is TRBJ2-2; TRBD2 matches at 7 bases. Trimming at V came to 6 bases and at J to 3 bases, leaving 7 bases not matched to a gene. This CDR3 spans 15 amino acids. Germline CDR1 reads MNHEY; CDR2 reads SVGAGI. CDR3 sequence (DNA): TGTGCCAGCAGACAGAGCGGGAAGGACACCGGGGAGCTGTTTTTT. Its protein product is CASRQSGKDTGELFF.

This clone was picked up a small number of times. The rearrangement joins TRBV29-1 to TRBJ1-1; perhaps TRBD1 as D (5 bases). The ends were cut back, 6 bases at V and 1 base at J, with 9 bases in the middle. The CDR3 runs 12 residues. Germline CDR1 SQVTM, CDR2 ANQGSEA. The CDR3 loop is CSVGTRNTEAFF. In nucleotides, the CDR3 is TGCAGCGTCGGGACGCGGAACACTGAAGCTTTCTTT.

The V call is TRBV6-5, the J call TRBJ1-2, with D perhaps TRBD1 (6 bases). Germline-derived CDR1 and CDR2 are MNHEY and SVGAGI. V lost 8 bases to trimming and J lost 8 bases, with 15 bases between them. The CDR3 consists of 12 residues. The CDR3, as DNA: TGTGCCAGCGCCCCGGGGGGCTTCGGCTACACCTTC. Residues: CASAPGGFGYTF.

CDR3 nucleotide sequence: TGTGCCAGCAGCCTCCGACCCGGCACAGATACGCAGTATTTT. Its protein product is CASSLRPGTDTQYF. This rearrangement joins TRBV4-2 to TRBJ2-3; the D is unclear. Germline loops: CDR1 LGHNA, CDR2 YNFKEQ. V was trimmed by 4 bases and J by 1 base, leaving 9 bases between them. CDR3 length equals 14 residues.

The V and J genes are TRBV2 and TRBJ2-3; unclear D gene. The germline V and J ends were trimmed by 3 bases and 0 bases, with 19 bases remaining between them. Germline lookup yields CDR1 SNHLY and CDR2 FYNNEI. The CDR3 consists of 18 residues. The CDR3 sequence: CASSDMTSRRPSTDTQYF. CDR3 coding DNA: TGTGCCAGCAGTGATATGACTTCCAGACGACCTAGCACAGATACGCAGTATTTT. Supplemented by reference TRBV2 and TRBJ2-3, the full variable domain reads EPEVTQTPSHQVTQMGQEVILRCVPISNHLYFYWYRQILGQKVEFLVSFYNNEISEKSEIFDDQFSVERPDGSNFTLKIRSTKLEDSAMYFCASSDMTSRRPSTDTQYFGPGTRLTVL.

The chain employs TRBV7-9 and TRBJ1-6; TRBD1 might be the D (5 bases). V lost 5 bases and J lost 5, with 16 bases in between. Germline lookup yields CDR1 SEHNR and CDR2 FQNEAQ (reference sequence). This CDR3 has 16 amino acids. CDR3 sequence reads: CASSEGTRQNNSPLHF. The CDR3 DNA follows: TGTGCCAGCAGCGAGGGCACACGACAGAATAATTCACCCCTCCACTTT.